The 28 T cell receptor beta chains below all came from one sample that was sequenced in a study of cytomegalovirus exposure and HLA in healthy donors. Amplification used 60 Vbeta primers and 13 Jbeta primers. Clones were sequenced by immunoSEQ multiplex PCR, and TCRdb holds only the in-frame ones, with some missing. In the table there are about 200,000 clones, approximately 82% of which are singletons. The sample was PBMCs. The source is a woman under 30 in good health and CMV-seronegative.

In its sample, this clone was seen once. The genes are TRBV5-1 and TRBJ2-1, with D possibly matching TRBD2 (6 bases). Germline V gene sequence: CDR1 SGHRS, CDR2 YFSETQ. V was shortened by 8 bases and J by 7 bases, with 22 bases between the two germline ends. The CDR3 length is 15 residues. The CDR3 sequence: CASSHAASAQNEQFF. CDR3 DNA sequence: TGCGCCAGTTCTCATGCGGCTAGCGCCCAGAATGAGCAGTTCTTC.

The V call is TRBV10-2, the J call TRBJ1-2; D might be TRBD1 (6 bases). V lost 7 bases and J 6 bases, leaving 18 bases between the germline ends. This CDR3 region has 14 residues. The germline CDR1 and CDR2 sequences are WSHSY and SAAADI. Here the CDR3 reads CASTLGGGANGYTF. The CDR3 DNA follows: TGCGCCAGCACCCTGGGGGGGGGCGCCAATGGCTACACCTTC.

V is TRBV19 and J is TRBJ2-2; 10 nucleotides match TRBD1. The CDR3 spans 16 residues. The V gene's germline CDR1 is LNHDA and CDR2 SQIVND (reference sequence). Unmatched junction bases numbered 10, after V lost 6 bases and J lost 6 bases. The CDR3 DNA reads as TGTGCCAGTAGGGACCCTGGGACAGGGGACGCCGGGGAGCTGTTTTTT. This gives the protein CASRDPGTGDAGELFF.

The V call is TRBV30, the J call TRBJ2-7; D is possibly TRBD2 (6 bases). Germline V gives CDR1 GTSNPN, CDR2 SVGIG (reference sequence). The CDR3 totals 13 residues. Trimming left V 8 bases short and J 1 base short, with 15 bases between. The CDR3 DNA reads TGTGCCCGCGGAGGGGCAGGATCCTACGAGCAGTACTTC. This sequence encodes CARGGAGSYEQYF.

This chain joins TRBV4-3 and TRBJ2-4; 7 bases are shared with TRBD1. The germline CDR1 and CDR2 sequences are LGHNA and YSLEER. There are 17 residues in the CDR3. Germline trimming cut 1 base from V and 3 bases from J; bases unmatched to any gene: 9. CDR3 sequence (DNA): TGCGCCAGCAGCCAAGCCCCCGGGACAGCGGTCAAAAACATTCAGTACTTC. As protein: CASSQAPGTAVKNIQYF.

This sequence joins TRBV4-3 and TRBJ2-2; 15 bases map to TRBD2. CDR1 LGHNA and CDR2 YSLEER come from the germline V gene. J gave up 2 bases and V 4 bases, and 5 bases lay outside the gene matches. This CDR3 is 18 amino acids long. Here the CDR3 DNA reads TGCGCCAGCAGCCGCGGACTAGCGGGAGGGCCCAACACCGGGGAGCTGTTTTTT. Its translation is CASSRGLAGGPNTGELFF.

Worth noting for this clone: The junction shows a germline mismatch at one end, possibly a read error. This chain uses TRBV7-9 with TRBJ1-5, with D maybe TRBD1 (5 bases). CDR3 length: 14 residues. CDR1 SEHNR and CDR2 FQNEAQ come from the germline V gene (reference sequence). This chain's CDR3 is CSSSFSGQGQPQHF. In nucleotides, the CDR3 is TGTTCCAGCAGCTTCTCAGGGCAGGGTCAGCCCCAGCATTTT.

The rearrangement joins TRBV20-1 to TRBJ2-7; D is undetermined. V lost 3 bases to trimming and J lost 3 bases, with 3 bases between them. Germline CDR1 reads DFQATT; CDR2 reads SNEGSKA (reference sequence). This CDR3 has 10 amino acids. DNA for the CDR3: TGCAGTGCTAGCTTCTACGAGCAGTACTTC. As protein: CSASFYEQYF.

This chain uses TRBV2 with TRBJ2-3; D is perhaps TRBD1 (5 bases). The ends were cut back, 0 bases at V and 0 bases at J, with 16 bases in the middle. Per germline, CDR1 SNHLY and CDR2 FYNNEI. The CDR3 contains 18 residues. The CDR3 is CASSEALQTVASTDTQYF. Here the CDR3 DNA reads TGTGCCAGCAGTGAAGCGCTTCAGACAGTAGCTAGCACAGATACGCAGTATTTT.

As concerns this clone: The junction does not match germline at one end; this may be a read error. V gene TRBV27 combines with J gene TRBJ2-7; D might be TRBD1 (6 bases). Germline-derived CDR1 and CDR2 are MNHEY and SMNVEV (reference sequence). The CDR3 covers 14 residues. The CDR3 DNA reads TGTGCCAGCTCTAGGGGGTCCCTATCCTCCGAGCAGTACTTC. Translated: CASSRGSLSSEQYF.

J is TRBJ2-2 and V is TRBV11-3, with D possibly matching TRBD2 (5 bases). This CDR3 is 16 amino acids long. The ends were cut back, 5 bases at V and 8 bases at J, with 21 bases in the middle. The V gene's germline CDR1 is SGHNT and CDR2 YENEEA. CDR3 nucleotide sequence: TGTGCCAGCAGCCCTTGGGAAGAGGATGGACTGGGGGAGCTGTTTTTT. This gives the protein CASSPWEEDGLGELFF. Full variable domain (missing parts from reference TRBV11-3 and TRBJ2-2): EAGVVQSPRYKIIEKKQPVAFWCNPISGHNTLYWYLQNLGQGPELLIRYENEEAVDDSQLPKDRFSAERLKGVDSTLKIQPAELGDSAVYLCASSPWEEDGLGELFFGEGSRLTVL.

This clone was seen a single time. The genes are TRBV5-4 and TRBJ1-3, with D possibly TRBD1 on 6 matching bases. V gave up 3 bases and J gave up 1 base, with 8 bases separating them. Germline V lookup: CDR1 SGHNT, CDR2 YYREEE (reference sequence). The CDR3 spans 14 residues. Here the CDR3 reads CASSSQGSGNTIYF. The DNA of the CDR3 is TGTGCCAGCAGCTCGCAGGGGTCTGGAAACACCATATATTTT.

V gene TRBV7-9 combines with J gene TRBJ2-5, with D perhaps matching TRBD2 (6 bases). This CDR3 has 13 residues. The ends were cut back, 5 bases at V and 9 bases at J, with 16 bases in the middle. Germline V gives CDR1 SEHNR, CDR2 FQNEAQ (reference sequence). The CDR3 sequence is CASSQGTPGAQYF. CDR3 nucleotide sequence: TGTGCCAGCAGCCAAGGGACCCCGGGGGCCCAGTACTTC. Looking up the rest from reference TRBV7-9 and TRBJ2-5 gives the full variable domain: DTGVSQNPRHKITKRGQNVTFRCDPISEHNRLYWYRQTLGQGPEFLTYFQNEAQLEKSRLLSDRFSAERPKGSFSTLEIQRTEQGDSAMYLCASSQGTPGAQYFGPGTRLLVL.

J is TRBJ1-4 and V is TRBV5-4; unclear D gene. Trimming stripped 2 bases from V and 2 bases from J, with 13 bases between. Germline loops: CDR1 SGHNT, CDR2 YYREEE (reference sequence). The CDR3 covers 16 residues. This CDR3 is CASSFRRPGTNEKLFF. The DNA for the CDR3 is TGTGCCAGCAGCTTTCGGCGTCCGGGGACTAATGAAAAACTGTTTTTT.

CDR3 amino acids: CASSEGSGRAYEQYV. The CDR3 DNA is TGTGCCAGCAGTGAGGGAAGCGGGCGCGCCTACGAGCAGTACGTC. The chain recombines TRBV2 with TRBJ2-7; TRBD2 is a possible D gene (6 bases). This CDR3 comprises 15 residues. Looked up from germline, CDR1 is SNHLY and CDR2 is FYNNEI. Trimming left V 3 bases short and J 2 bases short, with 14 bases between.

This rearrangement joins TRBV27 to TRBJ2-2, with D uncertain. V was shortened by 4 bases and J by 0 bases, with 6 bases between the two germline ends. This CDR3 spans 14 amino acids. Germline V gene sequence: CDR1 MNHEY, CDR2 SMNVEV (reference sequence). The CDR3 protein is CASSSRSNTGELFF. The CDR3 bases are TGTGCCAGCAGTTCACGGTCGAACACCGGGGAGCTGTTTTTT.

The J gene is TRBJ1-6, the V gene TRBV5-4, with 10 bases fitting TRBD1. The trim removed 4 bases at V and 9 bases at J, leaving 10 bases unmatched. Germline-derived CDR1 and CDR2 are SGHNT and YYREEE (reference sequence). The CDR3 has 16 residues. The CDR3 bases are TGTGCCAGCAGCCCGGGACAGGGGCGATTCTCTTCACCCCTCCACTTT. The encoded protein is CASSPGQGRFSSPLHF.

This sequence joins TRBV9 and TRBJ1-1; 9 bases agree with TRBD1. V trimming: 4 bases; J trimming: 5 bases; junction bases outside the gene matches: 9. Germline lookup yields CDR1 SGDLS and CDR2 YYNGEE. The CDR3 is 15 residues long. CDR3 sequence: CASSTHGTGTTEAFF. Written as DNA, the CDR3 is TGTGCCAGCAGCACCCACGGGACAGGGACAACTGAAGCTTTCTTT.

The chain uses TRBV19 and TRBJ1-2; tentatively, D is TRBD1 (6 bases). The CDR3 spans 12 residues. V was pared by 10 bases and J by 8 bases, with 17 bases between. Germline V gives CDR1 LNHDA, CDR2 SQIVND (reference sequence). For the CDR3, the DNA is TGTGCCACCTATCACTCAGGGGCCGGCTACACCTTC. Amino acid sequence: CATYHSGAGYTF. Full variable domain (rest looked up from reference TRBV19 and TRBJ1-2): DGGITQSPKYLFRKEGQNVTLSCEQNLNHDAMYWYRQDPGQGLRLIYYSQIVNDFQKGDIAEGYSVSREKKESFPLTVTSAQKNPTAFYLCATYHSGAGYTFGSGTRLTVV.

The chain recombines TRBV30 with TRBJ2-5; 10 nucleotides match TRBD2. The CDR3 is made up of 15 amino acids. V shed 1 base and J 5 bases; nucleotides not matched to a gene: 7. From germline, CDR1 is GTSNPN and CDR2 SVGIG (reference sequence). The chain's CDR3 is CAWSAGAGGRETQYF. CDR3 in DNA: TGTGCCTGGAGTGCCGGAGCGGGAGGGCGCGAGACCCAGTACTTC.

The chain links TRBV13 to TRBJ1-4; D is undetermined. Trimming pared 4 bases from V and 5 bases from J, leaving 11 bases between. CDR1 PRHDT and CDR2 FYEKMQ come from the germline V gene (reference sequence). The CDR3 covers 14 residues. CDR3 protein: CASSSGRPNEKLFF. DNA of the CDR3: TGTGCCAGCAGCTCCGGGAGACCGAATGAAAAACTGTTTTTT.

For the CDR3, the DNA is TGTGCCAGCGCCCGGCGGGGCAACTACGAGCAGTACTTC. Its protein product is CASARRGNYEQYF. The rearrangement joins TRBV27 to TRBJ2-7; a possible D gene is TRBD2 (6 bases). CDR1 is MNHEY, CDR2 SMNVEV, per germline (reference sequence). Trimming shortened V by 8 bases and J by 3 bases, and 14 bases separated the two germline ends. The CDR3 covers 13 residues.

This chain links TRBV9 with TRBJ2-1, with 11 positions matching TRBD2. Germline CDR1 and CDR2: SGDLS and YYNGEE. J lost 5 bases, V lost 3 bases, and 4 bases had no gene match. CDR3 length equals 15 residues. The CDR3 loop reads CASSDGTSGDNEQFF. The CDR3 DNA is TGTGCCAGCAGCGACGGGACTAGCGGTGACAATGAGCAGTTCTTC. The full variable domain, completed using reference TRBV9 and TRBJ2-1, is DSGVTQTPKHLITATGQRVTLRCSPRSGDLSVYWYQQSLDQGLQFLIQYYNGEERAKGNILERFSAQQFPDLHSELNLSSLELGDSALYFCASSDGTSGDNEQFFGPGTRLTVL.

The count of this clone is one. The chain is built from TRBV11-3 and TRBJ2-1; TRBD2 agrees at 8 bases. Germline loops: CDR1 SGHNT, CDR2 YENEEA. Trimming cost V 5 bases and J 9 bases; bases outside gene matches: 9. CDR3 length: 14 residues. The CDR3 here is CASSPPSGRGEQFF. The CDR3 nucleotides are TGTGCCAGCAGCCCGCCCAGCGGGAGAGGTGAGCAGTTCTTC.

The rearrangement links TRBV4-1 to TRBJ2-2; 11 nucleotides align to TRBD2. Trimming took 2 bases from V and 4 from J; bases not matched to a gene: 9. The CDR3 has 18 residues. Looked up from germline, CDR1 is MGHRA and CDR2 is YSYEKL. CDR3: CASSQLISGRGGTGELFF. DNA for the CDR3: TGCGCCAGCAGCCAACTAATTAGCGGGAGGGGTGGCACCGGGGAGCTGTTTTTT.

V is TRBV28 and J is TRBJ2-7, with 7 bases fitting TRBD1. With 6 bases clipped from V and 1 base from J, the junction kept 12 bases outside the gene matches. The germline V gene encodes CDR1 MDHEN and CDR2 SYDVKM. The CDR3 is 16 amino acids. CDR3 DNA sequence: TGTGCCAGCAGCTCGCGGACAGGTTATGCGTCCTACGAGCAGTACGTC. It specifies CASSSRTGYASYEQYV.

V usage is TRBV2 and J usage is TRBJ2-1; 9 bases are shared with TRBD1. Germline CDR1 and CDR2: SNHLY and FYNNEI. The ends lost 4 bases at V and 7 bases at J; junction bases unmatched: 17. The CDR3 length is 18 residues. This chain's CDR3 is CASSARGTGRSLVNEQFF. CDR3 nucleotide sequence: TGTGCCAGCAGTGCCCGCGGGACAGGGCGATCTTTGGTTAATGAGCAGTTCTTC.

In its sample, this clone was seen a few times. The chain has TRBV4-2 and TRBJ1-2, with unresolved D. Germline lookup yields CDR1 LGHNA and CDR2 YNFKEQ. The CDR3 spans 14 residues. V shed 0 bases and J shed 6 bases, with 11 bases lying between them. CDR3 DNA: TGTGCCAGCAGCCAAGAAGGAGGGAGACATGGCTACACCTTC. This translates into CASSQEGGRHGYTF.